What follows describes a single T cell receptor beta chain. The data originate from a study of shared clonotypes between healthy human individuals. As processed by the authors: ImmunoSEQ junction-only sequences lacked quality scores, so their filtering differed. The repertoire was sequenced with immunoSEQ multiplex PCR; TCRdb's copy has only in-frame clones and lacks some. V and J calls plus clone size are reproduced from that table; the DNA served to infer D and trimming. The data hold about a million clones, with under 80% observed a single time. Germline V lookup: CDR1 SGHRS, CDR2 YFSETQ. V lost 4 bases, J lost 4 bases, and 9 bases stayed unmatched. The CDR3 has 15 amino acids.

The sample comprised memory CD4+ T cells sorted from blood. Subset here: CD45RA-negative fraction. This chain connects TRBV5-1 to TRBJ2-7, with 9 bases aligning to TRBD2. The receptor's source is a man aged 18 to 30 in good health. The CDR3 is CASSNGDSGRYEQYF. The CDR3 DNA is TGCGCCAGCAGCAACGGGGACAGCGGGAGGTACGAGCAGTACTTC. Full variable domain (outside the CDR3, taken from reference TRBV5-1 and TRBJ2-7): KAGVTQTPRYLIKTRGQQVTLSCSPISGHRSVSWYQQTPGQGLQFLFEYFSETQRNKGNFPGRFSGRQFSNSRSEMNVSTLELGDSALYLCASSNGDSGRYEQYFGPGTRLTVT.